This T cell receptor (beta chain) is drawn from a study of OX40 agonist ivuxolimab in advanced cancers. People who had autoimmune disease history or systemic immunosuppression were excluded. V shed 4 bases and J 4 bases; nucleotides not matched to a gene: 6. Germline CDR1 reads SGHTA; CDR2 reads FQGNSA. The CDR3 is 15 residues long. This clone was detected once. Assay: immunoSEQ multiplex PCR; the TCRdb copy retains only in-frame clones and omits some. The data show roughly 50,000 clones, about four fifths seen once. The TCR sequence derives from an adult with an advanced solid tumor such as melanoma, head and neck, liver or kidney cancer. The sequencing used CD4+ or CD8+ T cells sorted from blood, collected in a trial of the OX40 agonist ivuxolimab. This chain links TRBV7-2 with TRBJ2-1; 8 positions match TRBD1. CDR3 protein: CASSSRTGFYNEQFF. For the CDR3, the DNA is TGTGCCAGCAGCTCCCGGACAGGGTTTTACAATGAGCAGTTCTTC.